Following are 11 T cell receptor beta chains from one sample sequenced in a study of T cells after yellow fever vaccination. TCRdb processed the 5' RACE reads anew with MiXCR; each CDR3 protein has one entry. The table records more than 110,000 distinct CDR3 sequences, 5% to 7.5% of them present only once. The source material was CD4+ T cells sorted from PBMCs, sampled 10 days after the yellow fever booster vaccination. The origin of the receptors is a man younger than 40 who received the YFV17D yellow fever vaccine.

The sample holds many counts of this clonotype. This CDR3 is CASSEYGGYTF. The DNA of the CDR3 is TGTGCCAGCAGTGAATACGGTGGCTACACCTTC. This chain connects TRBV12-3 or TRBV12-4 to TRBJ1-2; D gene uncertain. The ends were cut back, 5 bases at V and 7 bases at J, with 8 bases in the middle. CDR3 length equals 11 residues.

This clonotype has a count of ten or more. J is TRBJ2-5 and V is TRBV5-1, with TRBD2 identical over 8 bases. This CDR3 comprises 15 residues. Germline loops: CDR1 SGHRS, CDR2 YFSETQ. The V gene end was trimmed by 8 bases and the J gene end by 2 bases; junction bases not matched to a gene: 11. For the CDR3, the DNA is TGCGCCAGTTCCCCAAACGGCGGGAGGCAAGAGACCCAGTACTTC. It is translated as CASSPNGGRQETQYF. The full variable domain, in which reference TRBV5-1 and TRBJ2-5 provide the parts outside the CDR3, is KAGVTQTPRYLIKTRGQQVTLSCSPISGHRSVSWYQQTPGQGLQFLFEYFSETQRNKGNFPGRFSGRQFSNSRSEMNVSTLELGDSALYLCASSPNGGRQETQYFGPGTRLLVL.

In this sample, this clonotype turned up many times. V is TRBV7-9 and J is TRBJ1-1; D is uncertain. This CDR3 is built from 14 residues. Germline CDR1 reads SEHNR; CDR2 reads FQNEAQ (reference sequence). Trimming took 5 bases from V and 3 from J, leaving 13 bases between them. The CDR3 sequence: CASSDYSEDTEAFF. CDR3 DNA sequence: TGTGCCAGCAGCGACTACTCTGAGGACACTGAAGCTTTCTTT.

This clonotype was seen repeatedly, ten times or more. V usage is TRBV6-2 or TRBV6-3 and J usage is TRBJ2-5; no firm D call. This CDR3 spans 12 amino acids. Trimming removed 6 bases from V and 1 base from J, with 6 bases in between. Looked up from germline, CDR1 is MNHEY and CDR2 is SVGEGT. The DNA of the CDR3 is TGTGCCAGCAGCCAGTTCCAAGAGACCCAGTACTTC. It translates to CASSQFQETQYF.

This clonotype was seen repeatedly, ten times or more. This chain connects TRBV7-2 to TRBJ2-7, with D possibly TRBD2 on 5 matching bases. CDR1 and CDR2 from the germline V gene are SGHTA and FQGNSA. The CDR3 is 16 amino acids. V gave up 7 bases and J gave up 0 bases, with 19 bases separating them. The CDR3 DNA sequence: TGTGCCAGCACACTAGACCGGCTAGAGAGCTCCTACGAGCAGTACTTC. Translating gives CASTLDRLESSYEQYF.

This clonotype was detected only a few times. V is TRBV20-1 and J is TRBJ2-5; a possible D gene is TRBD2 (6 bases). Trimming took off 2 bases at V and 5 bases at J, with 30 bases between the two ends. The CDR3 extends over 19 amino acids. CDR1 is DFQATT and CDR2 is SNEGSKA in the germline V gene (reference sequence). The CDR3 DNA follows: TGCAGTGCTAGACTGTCGGGGCGTCGCCGGGAGCGGCATTCCGAGACCCAGTACTTC. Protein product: CSARLSGRRRERHSETQYF.

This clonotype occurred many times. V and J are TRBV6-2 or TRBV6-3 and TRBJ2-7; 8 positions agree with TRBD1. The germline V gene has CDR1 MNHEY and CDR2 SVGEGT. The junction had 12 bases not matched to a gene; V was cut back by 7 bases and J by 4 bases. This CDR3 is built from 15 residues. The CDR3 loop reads CASTRLGQGMYEQYF. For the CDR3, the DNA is TGTGCCAGCACTCGCCTCGGACAGGGAATGTACGAGCAGTACTTC.

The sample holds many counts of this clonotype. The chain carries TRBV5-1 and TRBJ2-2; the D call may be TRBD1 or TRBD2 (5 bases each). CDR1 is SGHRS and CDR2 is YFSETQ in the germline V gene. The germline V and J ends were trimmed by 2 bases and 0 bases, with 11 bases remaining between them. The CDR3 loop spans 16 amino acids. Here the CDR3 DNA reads TGCGCCAGCAGCTTTCCGGGACGGACGAACACCGGGGAGCTGTTTTTT. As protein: CASSFPGRTNTGELFF.

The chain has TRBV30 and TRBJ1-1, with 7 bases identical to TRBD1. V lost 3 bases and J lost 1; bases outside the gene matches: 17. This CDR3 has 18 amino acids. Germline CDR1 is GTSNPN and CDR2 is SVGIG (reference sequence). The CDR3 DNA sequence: TGTGCCTGGAGGGGACAGCTCCTCCTCCGTCTGACGAACACTGAAGCTTTCTTT. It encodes CAWRGQLLLRLTNTEAFF.

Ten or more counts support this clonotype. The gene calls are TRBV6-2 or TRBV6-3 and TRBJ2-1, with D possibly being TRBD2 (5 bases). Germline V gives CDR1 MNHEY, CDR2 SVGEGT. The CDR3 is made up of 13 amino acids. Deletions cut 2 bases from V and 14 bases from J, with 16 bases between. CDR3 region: CASSYAGLHAEFF. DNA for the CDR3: TGTGCCAGCAGTTACGCCGGACTGCACGCGGAGTTCTTC.

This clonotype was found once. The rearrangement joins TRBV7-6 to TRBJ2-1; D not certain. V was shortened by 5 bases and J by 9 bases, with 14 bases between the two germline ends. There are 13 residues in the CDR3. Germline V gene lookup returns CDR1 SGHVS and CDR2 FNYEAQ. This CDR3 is CASSPLRTGEQFF. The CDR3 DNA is TGTGCCAGCAGCCCGCTCAGGACGGGTGAGCAGTTCTTC.